This T cell receptor (beta chain) was retrieved from a study of T-cell reconstitution after alpha-beta-depleted transplantation in children. CDR1 is DFQATT and CDR2 is SNEGSKA in the germline V gene (reference sequence). The CDR3 is 14 amino acids. V gave up 0 bases and J gave up 4 bases, with 12 bases separating them. Library preparation (for TCRbeta) was performed with unique molecular identifiers. MiXCR was run by TCRdb on the PCR reads, yielding one entry per CDR3 protein. The table records 450,000 to 600,000 distinct CDR3 sequences, about 17% of them present only once. The chain recombines TRBV20-1 with TRBJ1-2; D not resolved. This TCR came from a human donor who donated a stem cell graft to a child with acute lymphoblastic leukemia. This specimen consisted of PBMCs from the stem cell graft donor, obtained from the stem cell graft. The CDR3 is CSARDPRESYGYTF. CDR3 DNA: TGCAGTGCTAGAGACCCAAGAGAGTCCTATGGCTACACCTTC.